Listed below are T cell receptor beta chains from one sample, sequenced in a study of blood T cell repertoires in COVID-19. Measured with immunoSEQ multiplex PCR; TCRdb has only the in-frame clones, and not every one. The repertoire consists of about 250,000 clones, with roughly 88% occurring once and the leading ten covering approximately 0.8%. Sequenced material: peripheral blood. These receptors came from a woman in her 30s with acute or convalescent COVID-19. Both conserved end residues are part of each CDR3. The D gene is left open where the match is weak. Clone size is shown for a subset of rows, as once, few, many or a class of expanded clone.

cdr3_nt: TGTGCCACCAGTGACCGGGACAGGTACTATGGCTACACCTTC
cdr3_aa: CATSDRDRYYGYTF
v_call: TRBV24-1
d_call: TRBD1
clone_size: NA
j_call: TRBJ1-2

cdr3_nt: TGTGCCACCAGCAGTCCAGGCAGGGGCTCCTACAATGAGCAGTTCTTC
cdr3_aa: CATSSPGRGSYNEQFF
v_call: TRBV15
d_call: NA
clone_size: NA
j_call: TRBJ2-1

cdr3_nt: TGCGCCAGCAGCGTAAGCGGGGGAACCTACAATGAGCAGTTCTTC
cdr3_aa: CASSVSGGTYNEQFF
v_call: TRBV4-3
d_call: TRBD2
clone_size: NA
j_call: TRBJ2-1

cdr3_nt: TGTGCCAGCAGCCCCCTAGAATTCTTCCTCAATGAGCAGTTCTTC
cdr3_aa: CASSPLEFFLNEQFF
v_call: TRBV9
d_call: NA
clone_size: NA
j_call: TRBJ2-1

cdr3_nt: TGTGCCAGCAGTTTAGAGGCCCCACAAAACTACGAGCAGTACTTC
cdr3_aa: CASSLEAPQNYEQYF
v_call: TRBV27
d_call: NA
clone_size: NA
j_call: TRBJ2-7

cdr3_nt: TGTGCCAGCAGTCCATCGGGCAGGGGCAATCAGCCCCAGCATTTT
cdr3_aa: CASSPSGRGNQPQHF
v_call: TRBV7-2
d_call: NA
clone_size: NA
j_call: TRBJ1-5

cdr3_nt: TGTGCCGTCCTTGCAGTCGGCACAGATACGCAGTATTTT
cdr3_aa: CAVLAVGTDTQYF
v_call: TRBV10-3
d_call: NA
clone_size: NA
j_call: TRBJ2-3

cdr3_nt: TGCGCCAGCAGTTGTACTAGCGGTTACAATGAGCAGTTCTTC
cdr3_aa: CASSCTSGYNEQFF
v_call: TRBV10-1
d_call: TRBD2
clone_size: NA
j_call: TRBJ2-1

cdr3_nt: TGTGCCAGCAGCCAGGGGCCCCAGGGTGAGCAGTTCTTC
cdr3_aa: CASSQGPQGEQFF
v_call: TRBV3-1/TRBV3-2
d_call: NA
clone_size: NA
j_call: TRBJ2-1

cdr3_nt: TGTGCCAGCTCTGACCAGGGTTTTATTTCGAAATACGAGCAGTACTTC
cdr3_aa: CASSDQGFISKYEQYF
v_call: TRBV7-6
d_call: NA
clone_size: NA
j_call: TRBJ2-7

cdr3_nt: TGTGCCAGCAGCCCCTACAGGGATATGAGCTACGAGCAGTACTTC
cdr3_aa: CASSPYRDMSYEQYF
v_call: TRBV6-5
d_call: NA
clone_size: NA
j_call: TRBJ2-7

cdr3_nt: TGTGCCACCAGTGCACCGGGACAGGGGGCTGCAGATACGCAGTATTTT
cdr3_aa: CATSAPGQGAADTQYF
v_call: TRBV24-1
d_call: TRBD1
clone_size: NA
j_call: TRBJ2-3

cdr3_nt: TGTGCCAGCAGCCGGACAGATACGCAGTATTTT
cdr3_aa: CASSRTDTQYF
v_call: TRBV2
d_call: NA
clone_size: NA
j_call: TRBJ2-3

cdr3_nt: TGTGCCAGCAGCCCTTATTTACAGGGGCGACTGAACACTGAAGCTTTCTTT
cdr3_aa: CASSPYLQGRLNTEAFF
v_call: TRBV5-4
d_call: TRBD1
clone_size: NA
j_call: TRBJ1-1

cdr3_nt: TGTGCCAGCAGAGGGACAGGGGAAGGAAACACCATATATTTT
cdr3_aa: CASRGTGEGNTIYF
v_call: TRBV5-6
d_call: TRBD1
clone_size: NA
j_call: TRBJ1-3

cdr3_nt: TGTGCCAGCAGTGAGATGGGTCAGGGGTACTACGAGCAGTACTTC
cdr3_aa: CASSEMGQGYYEQYF
v_call: TRBV6-1
d_call: NA
clone_size: NA
j_call: TRBJ2-7

cdr3_nt: TGTGCCAGCAGCTCTGGCACAGATACGCAGTATTTT
cdr3_aa: CASSSGTDTQYF
v_call: TRBV5-8
d_call: NA
clone_size: NA
j_call: TRBJ2-3

cdr3_nt: TGCGCCAGCAGCGCCAGGGCAGAGAACACTGAAGCTTTCTTT
cdr3_aa: CASSARAENTEAFF
v_call: TRBV5-1
d_call: NA
clone_size: once
j_call: TRBJ1-1

cdr3_nt: TGCGCCAGCAGCCCTTTAGCGGGCACCGGGGAGCTGTTTTTT
cdr3_aa: CASSPLAGTGELFF
v_call: TRBV10-1
d_call: TRBD2
clone_size: NA
j_call: TRBJ2-2

cdr3_nt: TGTGCCAGTAGTACGGTTGCGTCCTATGGCTACACCTTC
cdr3_aa: CASSTVASYGYTF
v_call: TRBV19
d_call: NA
clone_size: NA
j_call: TRBJ1-2

cdr3_nt: TGTGCCACCAGCAGAGATTGGGGACAGGGCTCTGAAAAACTGTTTTTT
cdr3_aa: CATSRDWGQGSEKLFF
v_call: TRBV15
d_call: TRBD1
clone_size: few
j_call: TRBJ1-4

cdr3_nt: TGCGCCAGCAGCTCCGGACTAGAAGCCAAAAACATTCAGTACTTC
cdr3_aa: CASSSGLEAKNIQYF
v_call: TRBV5-1
d_call: TRBD2
clone_size: NA
j_call: TRBJ2-4

cdr3_nt: TGCAGTGCTAGTGACGGGAACACCGGGGAGCTGTTTTTT
cdr3_aa: CSASDGNTGELFF
v_call: TRBV20-1
d_call: NA
clone_size: NA
j_call: TRBJ2-2

cdr3_nt: TGTGCCAGCAAACACCGGGGGGAGGCGGAGACCCAGTACTTC
cdr3_aa: CASKHRGEAETQYF
v_call: TRBV7-6
d_call: TRBD2
clone_size: NA
j_call: TRBJ2-5

cdr3_nt: TGCAGTGCCACGGGGGAGACCCAGTACTTC
cdr3_aa: CSATGETQYF
v_call: TRBV20-1
d_call: NA
clone_size: few
j_call: TRBJ2-5

cdr3_nt: TGCGCCAGCAGCCCGGGACAGCCCTTAAATGAAAAACTGTTTTTT
cdr3_aa: CASSPGQPLNEKLFF
v_call: TRBV5-1
d_call: TRBD1
clone_size: NA
j_call: TRBJ1-4

cdr3_nt: TGTGCCAGCAGCGTAGGAGGGTCTGGCACTGAAGCTTTCTTT
cdr3_aa: CASSVGGSGTEAFF
v_call: TRBV9
d_call: NA
clone_size: NA
j_call: TRBJ1-1

cdr3_nt: TGTGCCAGCAGCCCACCAACTACCTACGAGCAGTACTTC
cdr3_aa: CASSPPTTYEQYF
v_call: TRBV7-9
d_call: NA
clone_size: NA
j_call: TRBJ2-7

cdr3_nt: TGTGCCGTCATCGGGCTAGCGCGAACCGGGGAGCTGTTTTTT
cdr3_aa: CAVIGLARTGELFF
v_call: TRBV19
d_call: NA
clone_size: NA
j_call: TRBJ2-2

cdr3_nt: TGTGCCAGCAGCTTGGAACAGAGTGAAGCTTTCTTT
cdr3_aa: CASSLEQSEAFF
v_call: TRBV7-9
d_call: NA
clone_size: NA
j_call: TRBJ1-1

cdr3_nt: TGTGCCATCAGTGAATTAGCGGGCGCGAGCACAGATACGCAGTATTTT
cdr3_aa: CAISELAGASTDTQYF
v_call: TRBV10-3
d_call: TRBD2
clone_size: NA
j_call: TRBJ2-3

cdr3_nt: TGTGCCAGCAGCTTGAATCGGGGGGATACAGATACGCAGTATTTT
cdr3_aa: CASSLNRGDTDTQYF
v_call: TRBV11-2
d_call: TRBD2
clone_size: few
j_call: TRBJ2-3

cdr3_nt: TGTGCCAGCAGCCCCGAACTATGGGACTTCTATGGCTACACCTTC
cdr3_aa: CASSPELWDFYGYTF
v_call: TRBV7-9
d_call: NA
clone_size: NA
j_call: TRBJ1-2

cdr3_nt: TGCAGCGTTGAGGAGGGTTTAAGCTCTGGGGCCAACGTCCTGACTTTC
cdr3_aa: CSVEEGLSSGANVLTF
v_call: TRBV29-1
d_call: NA
clone_size: NA
j_call: TRBJ2-6

cdr3_nt: TGCGCCAGCAGAGACCTTAGCGAAACCTACGAGCAGTACTTC
cdr3_aa: CASRDLSETYEQYF
v_call: TRBV10-2
d_call: NA
clone_size: NA
j_call: TRBJ2-7

cdr3_nt: TGTGCCAGCAGCTTCCTACAGGGTAACACTGAAGCTTTCTTT
cdr3_aa: CASSFLQGNTEAFF
v_call: TRBV7-9
d_call: NA
clone_size: NA
j_call: TRBJ1-1

cdr3_nt: TGTGCCAGCAGCGTAGATCGGGACTTGAAGAATGAAAAACTGTTTTTT
cdr3_aa: CASSVDRDLKNEKLFF
v_call: TRBV9
d_call: NA
clone_size: NA
j_call: TRBJ1-4

cdr3_nt: TGCGCCAGCAGTCGGGGGTCCTACGAGCAGTACTTC
cdr3_aa: CASSRGSYEQYF
v_call: TRBV10-1
d_call: NA
clone_size: NA
j_call: TRBJ2-7

cdr3_nt: TGCAGCGTGGAGACAGGGGGCAACACTGAAGCTTTCTTT
cdr3_aa: CSVETGGNTEAFF
v_call: TRBV29-1
d_call: TRBD1
clone_size: once
j_call: TRBJ1-1

cdr3_nt: TGTGCCAGCCAGAGCGCCCCGAGGGAGTACAATGAGCAGTTCTTC
cdr3_aa: CASQSAPREYNEQFF
v_call: TRBV6-5
d_call: NA
clone_size: NA
j_call: TRBJ2-1

cdr3_nt: TGTGCCAGCAGCCTTCGAAGGGAGGGGGTCGGTGAGCAGTTCTTC
cdr3_aa: CASSLRREGVGEQFF
v_call: TRBV4-2
d_call: NA
clone_size: NA
j_call: TRBJ2-1

cdr3_nt: TGTGCCAGCAGCTGGGACATCCACTACGAGCAGTACTTC
cdr3_aa: CASSWDIHYEQYF
v_call: TRBV5-4
d_call: NA
clone_size: NA
j_call: TRBJ2-7